This T cell receptor beta chain was sequenced during a study of T cell responses to AZD1222 COVID-19 vaccine. Broader study findings: Baseline seropositives among AZD1222 recipients totaled only five or six. Donors, mostly white British, included more females; clonal diversity was possibly underestimated. Repertoires were sampled only after the peak T cell response.

The CDR3 contains 15 residues. Germline-derived CDR1 and CDR2 are SGHNT and YYREEE (reference sequence). V lost 5 bases and J 0 bases, leaving 12 bases between the germline ends. The protocol was immunoSEQ multiplex PCR, while the TCRdb copy is restricted to in-frame clones and leaves out a portion. The top ten clones hold approximately 11% of a sample with about 35,000 clones, 86% of them seen once. In regard to this clone: Antigen unknown.

Investigators merged groups given second doses at roughly 4 or roughly 12 weeks. The chain carries TRBV5-4 and TRBJ2-1, with D maybe TRBD1 (6 bases). The receptor comes from an adult who received the AZD1222 COVID-19 vaccine. The material was peripheral blood, obtained 28 days after the second AZD1222 dose. The CDR3 DNA is TGTGCCAGCAGTCGGGACACCAGCTCCTACAATGAGCAGTTCTTC. Translated, it gives CASSRDTSSYNEQFF.